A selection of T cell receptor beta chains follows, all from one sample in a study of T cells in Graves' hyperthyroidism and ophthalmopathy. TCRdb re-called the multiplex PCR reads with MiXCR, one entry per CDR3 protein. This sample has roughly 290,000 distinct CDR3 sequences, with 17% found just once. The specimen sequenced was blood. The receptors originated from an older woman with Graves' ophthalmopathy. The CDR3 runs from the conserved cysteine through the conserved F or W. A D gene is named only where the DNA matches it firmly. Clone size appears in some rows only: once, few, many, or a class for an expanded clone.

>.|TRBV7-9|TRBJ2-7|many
CASSSQDTPYEQYF
TGTGCCAGCAGCTCCCAGGACACTCCCTACGAGCAGTACTTC
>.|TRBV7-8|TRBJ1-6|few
CASSSARSTYNSPLHF
TGTGCCAGCAGCTCCGCAAGGAGTACTTATAATTCACCCCTCCACTTT
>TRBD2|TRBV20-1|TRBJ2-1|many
CSARGTSGTYNEQFF
TGCAGTGCTAGGGGGACTAGCGGGACCTACAATGAGCAGTTCTTC
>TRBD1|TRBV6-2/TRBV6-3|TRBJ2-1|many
CATIEGQGARNEQFF
TGTGCCACCATCGAAGGACAGGGGGCGAGGAATGAGCAGTTCTTC
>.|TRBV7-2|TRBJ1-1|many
CASSLNSRDTEAFF
TGTGCCAGCAGCTTAAATTCCCGGGACACTGAAGCTTTCTTT
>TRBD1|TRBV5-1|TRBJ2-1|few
CASSVDRGFNEQFF
TGCGCCAGCAGCGTGGACAGGGGGTTCAATGAGCAGTTCTTC
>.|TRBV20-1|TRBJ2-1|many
CSARGRGGLNEQFF
TGCAGTGCTAGAGGTAGAGGGGGGCTGAATGAGCAGTTCTTC
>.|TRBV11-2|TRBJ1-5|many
CASSLTVGGEPQHF
TGTGCCAGCAGCCTCACGGTCGGTGGGGAGCCCCAGCATTTT
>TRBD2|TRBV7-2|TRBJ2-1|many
CASSLGRLAGVNEQFF
TGTGCCAGCAGCTTAGGTAGACTAGCGGGAGTTAATGAGCAGTTCTTC
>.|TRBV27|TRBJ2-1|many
CASRQGGFGEQFF
TGTGCCAGCCGTCAAGGGGGGTTTGGTGAGCAGTTCTTC
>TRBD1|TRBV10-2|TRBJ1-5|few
CASSPGTATVQPQHF
TGCGCCAGCAGTCCTGGGACAGCTACCGTTCAGCCCCAGCATTTT
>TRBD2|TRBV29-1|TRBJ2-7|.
CSVESGGTYEQYF
TGCAGCGTTGAGTCGGGGGGAACCTACGAGCAGTACTTC
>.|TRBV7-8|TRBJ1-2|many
CASSQSINYGYTF
TGTGCCAGCAGCCAATCTATTAACTATGGCTACACCTTC
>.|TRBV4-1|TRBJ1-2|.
CASSQGGTDRYGYTF
TGCGCCAGTAGCCAAGGGGGTACAGATCGCTATGGCTACACCTTC
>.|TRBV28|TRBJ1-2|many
CASSLPAYGYTF
TGTGCCAGCAGTTTACCCGCGTATGGCTACACCTTC
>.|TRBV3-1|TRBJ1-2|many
CASSQESRGRFGYTF
TGTGCCAGCAGCCAAGAGTCCAGGGGAAGGTTTGGCTACACCTTC
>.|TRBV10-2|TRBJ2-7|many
CASSDGFRRTSYYEQYF
TGCGCCAGCAGTGATGGGTTTAGGCGGACGTCGTACTACGAGCAGTACTTC
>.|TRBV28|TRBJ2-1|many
CASNSQLSYNEQFF
TGTGCCAGCAATTCACAGCTCTCCTACAATGAGCAGTTCTTC
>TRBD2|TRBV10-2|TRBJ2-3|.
CASSATSGRTDTQYF
TGCGCCAGCAGTGCAACTAGCGGGAGGACAGATACGCAGTATTTT
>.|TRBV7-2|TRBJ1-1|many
CASSKLSGNTEAFF
TGTGCCAGCAGCAAGCTTTCAGGGAATACTGAAGCTTTCTTT
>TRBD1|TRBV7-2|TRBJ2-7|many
CASSSSGTGIYEQYF
TGTGCCAGCAGCTCTTCCGGGACAGGGATCTACGAGCAGTACTTC
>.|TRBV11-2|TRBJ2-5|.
CASSLVDNQETQYF
TGTGCCAGCAGCTTAGTTGACAATCAAGAGACCCAGTACTTC
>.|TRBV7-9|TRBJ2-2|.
CASRKPGQENTGELFF
TGTGCCAGCAGAAAACCGGGACAAGAGAACACCGGGGAGCTGTTTTTT
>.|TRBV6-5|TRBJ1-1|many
CASSYSGGANTEAFF
TGTGCCAGCAGTTACTCTGGGGGCGCGAACACTGAAGCTTTCTTT
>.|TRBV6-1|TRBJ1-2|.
CASTPGRVLNYGYTF
TGTGCCAGCACCCCCGGTAGGGTATTGAACTATGGCTACACCTTC
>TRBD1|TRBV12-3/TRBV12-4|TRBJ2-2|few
CASSPERTGNTGELFF
TGTGCCAGCAGTCCGGAACGGACAGGGAACACCGGGGAGCTGTTTTTT
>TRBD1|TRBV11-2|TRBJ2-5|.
CASRAQGVGETQYF
TGTGCCAGCAGAGCACAGGGGGTAGGGGAGACCCAGTACTTC
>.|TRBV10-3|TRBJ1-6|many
CAIKGPTNSPLHF
TGTGCCATCAAAGGGCCCACAAATTCACCCCTCCACTTT
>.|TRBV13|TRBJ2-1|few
CASSFWTSYNEQFF
TGTGCCAGCAGCTTTTGGACATCTTACAATGAGCAGTTCTTC
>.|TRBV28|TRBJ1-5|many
CASSLRALWGNQPQHF
TGTGCCAGCAGTTTAAGGGCCCTATGGGGCAATCAGCCCCAGCATTTT
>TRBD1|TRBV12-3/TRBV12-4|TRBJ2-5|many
CASSWGQGAGETQYF
TGTGCCAGCAGTTGGGGACAGGGGGCAGGCGAGACCCAGTACTTC
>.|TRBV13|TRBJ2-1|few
CASSLVLYEQFF
TGTGCCAGCAGCTTAGTGTTGTATGAGCAGTTCTTC
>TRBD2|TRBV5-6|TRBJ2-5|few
CASMRGGTLRETQYF
TGTGCCAGCATGCGGGGGGGAACCTTAAGGGAGACCCAGTACTTC
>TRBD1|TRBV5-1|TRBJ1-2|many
CASSTPDRRNGYTF
TGCGCCAGCAGCACTCCGGACAGGCGGAATGGCTACACCTTC
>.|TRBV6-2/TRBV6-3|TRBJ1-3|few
CASSSHGDSGNTIYF
TGTGCCAGCAGTAGCCACGGAGACTCTGGAAACACCATATATTTT
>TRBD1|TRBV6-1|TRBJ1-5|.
CASSEYRGSQPQHF
TGTGCCAGCAGTGAGTACAGGGGTTCTCAGCCCCAGCATTTT
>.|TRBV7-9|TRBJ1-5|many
CASSRTGGLEPQHF
TGTGCCAGCAGCCGTACGGGGGGCCTGGAGCCCCAGCATTTT
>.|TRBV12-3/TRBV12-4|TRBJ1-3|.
CASARGGNTIYF
TGTGCCAGCGCTCGCGGAGGAAACACCATATATTTT
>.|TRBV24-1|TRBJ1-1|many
CATSDPGTYEAFF
TGTGCCACCAGTGACCCCGGGACATATGAAGCTTTCTTT
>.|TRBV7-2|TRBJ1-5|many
CASSLFHGQNQPQHF
TGTGCCAGCAGCCTTTTTCACGGGCAGAATCAGCCCCAGCATTTT
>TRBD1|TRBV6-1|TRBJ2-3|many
CASSYQDRGGNTQYF
TGTGCCAGCAGTTACCAGGACAGGGGGGGGAATACGCAGTATTTT